Listed below are T cell receptor beta chains from one sample, sequenced in a study of blood T cells in healthy people across ages. TCRdb reanalysed the 5' RACE reads using MiXCR and keeps one entry per CDR3 protein. Of about 1.8 million distinct CDR3 sequences in the sample, around 48% were seen once. Sequenced: blood. The receptors shown here come from a middle-aged woman in good health. CDR3s include the opening cysteine and the closing phenylalanine or tryptophan. The order of the fields is clone size, V gene, J gene, D gene, CDR3 protein, CDR3 DNA. D genes are given only for firm matches. Size is omitted from some rows. Given values are once, few, many or a class for expanded clones.

>NA|TRBV5-6|TRBJ2-7|NA
CASSHGRPTDEQYF
TGTGCCAGCAGCCATGGACGGCCTACCGACGAGCAGTACTTC
>NA|TRBV20-1|TRBJ1-1|NA
CSARDPSIGNTEAFF
TGCAGTGCTAGAGATCCCTCGATCGGCAACACTGAAGCTTTCTTT
>few|TRBV10-2|TRBJ2-1|NA
CASNDPPGSEQFF
TGCGCCAGCAACGACCCGCCAGGGAGTGAGCAGTTCTTC
>NA|TRBV6-5|TRBJ2-7|TRBD1
CASSYSGQAITYEQYF
TGTGCCAGCAGTTACTCAGGACAGGCTATAACCTACGAGCAGTACTTC
>NA|TRBV12-3/TRBV12-4|TRBJ2-7|NA
CASSLAPRVYEQYF
TGTGCCAGCAGTTTGGCGCCAAGGGTCTACGAGCAGTACTTC
>NA|TRBV7-2|TRBJ2-4|NA
CASSFQGPVSLAKNIQYF
TGTGCCAGCAGCTTCCAGGGGCCCGTTTCCTTAGCCAAAAACATTCAGTACTTC
>few|TRBV28|TRBJ2-5|NA
CASSLVGRRETQYF
TGTGCCAGCAGTTTAGTCGGGCGCCGGGAGACCCAGTACTTC
>NA|TRBV21-1|TRBJ2-7|NA
CASSKEHRRGVTTYEQYF
TGTGCCAGCAGCAAGGAGCATCGGCGGGGTGTTACTACCTACGAGCAGTACTTC
>few|TRBV12-3/TRBV12-4|TRBJ1-2|NA
CASSSSSGYTF
TGTGCCAGCAGCTCCTCCTCTGGCTACACCTTC
>NA|TRBV6-2/TRBV6-3|TRBJ2-7|TRBD2
CATAVTLGGRYNEQYF
TGTGCCACAGCAGTAACCCTCGGGGGGAGGTACAATGAGCAGTACTTC
>few|TRBV9|TRBJ2-7|NA
CASSPSWAGGGEQYF
TGTGCCAGCAGTCCTTCGTGGGCAGGTGGAGGGGAGCAGTACTTC
>NA|TRBV14|TRBJ2-1|NA
CASSQDSATYNEQFF
TGTGCCAGCAGCCAAGATAGCGCCACCTACAATGAGCAGTTCTTC
>few|TRBV7-2|TRBJ2-3|TRBD1
CASSSTTGGNTQYF
TGTGCCAGCAGCTCCACGACAGGGGGCAATACGCAGTATTTT
>few|TRBV7-2|TRBJ2-3|NA
CASRHSGTTTDTQYF
TGTGCCAGCAGACACAGCGGAACGACCACAGATACGCAGTATTTT
>few|TRBV7-9|TRBJ2-1|NA
CASSPTGLLYNEQFF
TGTGCCAGCAGCCCCACGGGACTTCTCTACAATGAGCAGTTCTTC
>NA|TRBV18|TRBJ2-7|TRBD1
CASSPAKGAGEQYF
TGTGCCAGCTCACCGGCGAAGGGGGCGGGCGAGCAGTACTTC
>NA|TRBV5-6|TRBJ1-1|NA
CASSFQITEAFF
TGTGCCAGCAGCTTTCAGATTACTGAAGCTTTCTTT
>NA|TRBV18|TRBJ2-7|TRBD1
CASSPPGGDEQYF
TGTGCCAGCTCACCACCAGGGGGCGACGAGCAGTACTTC
>NA|TRBV5-1|TRBJ2-7|NA
CASSLEHSYEQYF
TGCGCCAGCAGCTTGGAGCACTCCTACGAGCAGTACTTC
>NA|TRBV3-1|TRBJ2-1|NA
CASSQGTGKQGEQFF
TGTGCCAGCAGCCAAGGCACAGGGAAGCAGGGTGAGCAGTTCTTC
>NA|TRBV6-5|TRBJ2-7|NA
CASSYRQADYEQYF
TGTGCCAGCAGTTACCGACAGGCTGACTACGAGCAGTACTTC
>NA|TRBV7-8|TRBJ2-1|NA
CASSWRGGPSNEQFF
TGTGCCAGCAGCTGGCGCGGGGGCCCTTCCAATGAGCAGTTCTTC
>NA|TRBV7-2|TRBJ1-6|NA
CASSLRGAVDNSPLHF
TGTGCCAGCAGCTTAAGAGGTGCAGTCGATAATTCACCCCTCCACTTT
>NA|TRBV20-1|TRBJ1-5|NA
CSARAKPLYSNQPQHF
TGCAGTGCTAGAGCCAAACCCCTCTATAGCAATCAGCCCCAGCATTTT
>NA|TRBV29-1|TRBJ2-7|TRBD1
CSVSGQGEGQYF
TGCAGCGTTTCCGGACAGGGCGAGGGGCAGTACTTC
>NA|TRBV27|TRBJ1-2|NA
CASGMTATYGYTF
TGTGCCAGCGGAATGACAGCTACCTATGGCTACACCTTC
>NA|TRBV14|TRBJ2-5|TRBD2
CASSQGLTSGGQETQYF
TGTGCCAGCAGCCAAGGCTTGACTAGCGGGGGACAAGAGACCCAGTACTTC
>NA|TRBV7-9|TRBJ1-2|NA
CASSLVSASNYGYTF
TGTGCCAGCAGCTTAGTTTCAGCCTCGAACTATGGTTACACCTTC
>NA|TRBV11-2|TRBJ1-1|NA
CASSPRTFNTEAFF
TGTGCCAGCAGCCCTAGGACATTCAACACTGAAGCTTTCTTT
>NA|TRBV14|TRBJ2-5|NA
CASSPTGIDRNEQYF
TGTGCCAGCAGCCCAACAGGGATTGACCGCAATGAGCAGTACTTC
>NA|TRBV20-1|TRBJ2-3|TRBD2
CRTSGVSTDTQYF
TGCAGGACTAGCGGAGTTTCCACAGATACGCAGTATTTT
>NA|TRBV27|TRBJ2-1|TRBD2
CASSLSFGRWGQFF
TGTGCCAGCAGTTTATCATTCGGGAGGTGGGGGCAGTTCTTC
>few|TRBV3-1|TRBJ2-1|TRBD2
CASSQLTGRGEQFF
TGTGCCAGCAGCCAGTTAACGGGGAGGGGTGAGCAGTTCTTC
>NA|TRBV6-6|TRBJ1-5|NA
CASSYSLGYSNQPQHF
TGTGCCAGCAGTTACTCCCTCGGGTATAGCAATCAGCCCCAGCATTTT
>NA|TRBV5-5|TRBJ2-1|TRBD2
CASRPGLAGGYNEQFF
TGTGCCAGCAGACCGGGTCTAGCGGGGGGGTACAATGAGCAGTTCTTC
>NA|TRBV4-3|TRBJ1-2|NA
CASSQEVLNYGYTF
TGCGCCAGCAGCCAAGAGGTCCTTAACTATGGCTACACCTTC
>once|TRBV12-3/TRBV12-4|TRBJ1-3|NA
CASSNRAGNTIYF
TGTGCCAGCAGCAACAGGGCTGGAAACACCATATATTTT
>few|TRBV20-1|TRBJ2-7|TRBD1
CSAQRRQGANEQYF
TGCAGTGCCCAAAGGAGACAGGGGGCAAACGAGCAGTACTTC
>NA|TRBV4-1|TRBJ1-4|NA
CASGQDFPGPNEKLFF
TGCGCCAGCGGCCAAGATTTTCCGGGACCGAATGAAAAACTGTTTTTT
>NA|TRBV28|TRBJ2-7|NA
CASSFASTSSYEQYF
TGTGCCAGCAGTTTCGCTAGCACGAGCTCCTACGAGCAGTACTTC
>few|TRBV7-2|TRBJ1-5|TRBD1
CASSPLVTGGISNQPQHF
TGTGCCAGCAGCCCCCTCGTGACAGGGGGAATTAGCAATCAGCCCCAGCATTTT
>NA|TRBV7-3|TRBJ1-1|NA
CASSLKGSEAFF
TGTGCCAGCAGCTTAAAGGGGTCTGAAGCTTTCTTT
>NA|TRBV20-1|TRBJ1-2|TRBD1
CSATIGTAYGYTF
TGCAGTGCTACTATCGGGACAGCCTATGGCTACACCTTC
>NA|TRBV3-1|TRBJ2-4|NA
CASSHSGGTKNIQYF
TGTGCCAGCAGCCACTCCGGGGGAACCAAAAACATTCAGTACTTC
>NA|TRBV7-2|TRBJ2-7|TRBD2
CASSSAGNYEQYF
TGTGCCAGCAGTTCAGCGGGGAACTACGAGCAGTACTTC
>few|TRBV20-1|TRBJ2-5|TRBD2
CSARDLGTSGGVGETQYF
TGCAGTGCTAGAGATCTCGGGACTAGCGGGGGGGTTGGGGAGACCCAGTACTTC
>few|TRBV24-1|TRBJ2-7|NA
CATSGTEASSAQYF
TGTGCCACCAGTGGGACAGAGGCGTCGAGTGCCCAGTACTTC
>NA|TRBV5-1|TRBJ2-5|TRBD1
CASSLGQGFLETQYF
TGCGCCAGCAGCTTGGGACAGGGATTCTTAGAGACCCAGTACTTC
>few|TRBV7-9|TRBJ1-6|NA
CASRAPESSYNSPLHF
TGTGCCAGCCGAGCCCCAGAGAGCTCCTATAATTCACCCCTCCACTTT
>NA|TRBV3-1|TRBJ2-5|NA
CASSLPADSYQETQYF
TGTGCCAGCAGCCTACCAGCAGATTCGTACCAAGAGACCCAGTACTTC
>NA|TRBV29-1|TRBJ2-3|NA
CSVAQGVDTQYF
TGCAGCGTTGCCCAGGGAGTAGATACGCAGTATTTT
>NA|TRBV28|TRBJ2-7|TRBD1
CASSPADRAHEQYF
TGTGCCAGCAGTCCCGCGGACAGGGCCCACGAGCAGTACTTC
>NA|TRBV9|TRBJ1-2|TRBD1
CASSDLPGTEKEGYTF
TGTGCCAGCAGCGACCTCCCCGGGACAGAAAAGGAAGGCTACACCTTC